A single sample gave rise to the 5 T cell receptor beta chains below, sequenced in a study of prognosis after radiotherapy for stage I lung cancer. Researchers used two-round multiplex PCR to amplify TCR beta CDR3 starting from genomic DNA. It was primers specific to each TRBV and TRBJ gene that first-round PCR used. TCRdb itself ran the multiplex PCR reads through MiXCR, one entry per CDR3 protein. This table holds under 55,000 distinct CDR3 sequences, 30% to 40% found once. The sample here was PBMCs, taken before or after stereotactic body radiation therapy (not recorded which). Receptors were obtained from a donor of 50 years or more with non-small cell lung cancer.

The J gene is TRBJ2-4, the V gene TRBV5-4; 7 nucleotides match TRBD2. The germline gives CDR1 SGHNT, CDR2 YYREEE (reference sequence). V shed 0 bases, J shed 11 bases, and the junction held 8 bases outside the gene matches. This CDR3 contains 14 residues. The CDR3 sequence: CASSLDAGREVQYF. CDR3 coding DNA: TGTGCCAGCAGCTTGGACGCCGGCCGGGAGGTTCAGTACTTC.

Ten or more counts support this clonotype. CDR3 nucleotides: TGTGCCAGCAGGCCCAGACTAGCGGGCGACGATACGCAGTATTTT. Translated, it gives CASRPRLAGDDTQYF. The V call is TRBV6-1, the J call TRBJ2-3; the match to TRBD2 covers 10 bases. J was trimmed by 6 bases and V by 6 bases; bases with no gene match: 9. The CDR3 covers 15 residues. Germline V gene sequence: CDR1 MNHNS, CDR2 SASEGT.

The sample holds many counts of this clonotype. The V call is TRBV19, the J call TRBJ1-4; D unclear. Germline loops: CDR1 LNHDA, CDR2 SQIVND (reference sequence). CDR3 length equals 12 residues. V was pared by 8 bases and J by 10 bases, with 14 bases between. CDR3 bases: TGTGCCAGTGGTGTGTTATTAGGAAAACTGTTTTTT. Protein sequence: CASGVLLGKLFF.

Regarding this clonotype: No conserved phenylalanine or tryptophan is present at the end of the CDR3, so a read error is the likely explanation. The chain has TRBV5-1 and TRBJ2-2, with D tentatively TRBD2 (6 bases). Looked up from germline, CDR1 is SGHRS and CDR2 is YFSETQ. V shed 1 base and J shed 5 bases, with 18 bases lying between them. CDR3 length equals 17 residues. The CDR3 bases are TGCGCCAGCAGCTTGATGATGAACATGGGGGGAACCGGGGAGCTGTTTCTT. It yields the protein CASSLMMNMGGTGELFL.

This clonotype was seen many times. This chain connects TRBV30 to TRBJ2-3, with 7 bases that match TRBD2. The CDR3 is 14 amino acids. Losses at the gene ends were 8 bases for V and 2 bases for J; bases not matched to a gene: 10. CDR1 and CDR2 (germline): GTSNPN, SVGIG (reference sequence). In nucleotides, the CDR3 is TGTGCCGGGCTCGGGAGGACGAACACAGATACGCAGTATTTT. It yields the protein CAGLGRTNTDTQYF.